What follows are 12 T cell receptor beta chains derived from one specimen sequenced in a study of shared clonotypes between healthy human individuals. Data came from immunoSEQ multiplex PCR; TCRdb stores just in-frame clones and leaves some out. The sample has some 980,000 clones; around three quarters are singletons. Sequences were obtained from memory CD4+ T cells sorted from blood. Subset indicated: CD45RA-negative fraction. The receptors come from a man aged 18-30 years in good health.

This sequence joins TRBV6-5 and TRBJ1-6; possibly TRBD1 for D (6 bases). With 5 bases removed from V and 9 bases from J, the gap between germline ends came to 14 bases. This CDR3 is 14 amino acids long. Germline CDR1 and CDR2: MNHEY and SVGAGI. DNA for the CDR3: TGTGCCAGCAGTGCCAAACCAGGGGTTTCACCCCTCCACTTT. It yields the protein CASSAKPGVSPLHF.

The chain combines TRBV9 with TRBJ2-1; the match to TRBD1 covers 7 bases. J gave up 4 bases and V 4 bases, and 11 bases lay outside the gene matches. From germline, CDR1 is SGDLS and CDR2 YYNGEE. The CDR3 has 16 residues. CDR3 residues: CASSTQTGNTYNEQFF. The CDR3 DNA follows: TGTGCCAGCAGCACCCAGACAGGGAATACGTACAATGAGCAGTTCTTC.

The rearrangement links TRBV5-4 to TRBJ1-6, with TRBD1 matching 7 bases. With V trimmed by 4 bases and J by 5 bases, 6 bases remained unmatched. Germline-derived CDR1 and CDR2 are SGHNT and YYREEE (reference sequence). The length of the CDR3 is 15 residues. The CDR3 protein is CASSKTGTDNSPLHF. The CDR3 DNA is TGTGCCAGCAGCAAAACCGGGACAGATAATTCACCCCTCCACTTT.

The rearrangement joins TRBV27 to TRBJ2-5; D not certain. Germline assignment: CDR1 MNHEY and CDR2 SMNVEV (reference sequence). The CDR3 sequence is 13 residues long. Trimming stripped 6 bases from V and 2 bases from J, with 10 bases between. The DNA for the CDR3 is TGTGCCAGCAGGGGCCTAGTGCAAGAGACCCAGTACTTC. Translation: CASRGLVQETQYF.

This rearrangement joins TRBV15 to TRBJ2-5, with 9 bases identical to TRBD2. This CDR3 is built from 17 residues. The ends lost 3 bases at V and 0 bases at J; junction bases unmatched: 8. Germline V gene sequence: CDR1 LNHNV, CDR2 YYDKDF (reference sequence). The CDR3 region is CATSSGLAGRYQETQYF. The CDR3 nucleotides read TGTGCCACCAGCAGTGGCCTAGCGGGGCGGTACCAAGAGACCCAGTACTTC.

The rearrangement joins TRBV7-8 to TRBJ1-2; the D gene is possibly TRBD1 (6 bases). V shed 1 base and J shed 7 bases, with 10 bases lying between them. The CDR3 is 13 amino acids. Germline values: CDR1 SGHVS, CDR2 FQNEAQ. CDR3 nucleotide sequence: TGTGCCAGCAGCTTAGGGGCACAGGGTGGCTACACCTTC. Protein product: CASSLGAQGGYTF.

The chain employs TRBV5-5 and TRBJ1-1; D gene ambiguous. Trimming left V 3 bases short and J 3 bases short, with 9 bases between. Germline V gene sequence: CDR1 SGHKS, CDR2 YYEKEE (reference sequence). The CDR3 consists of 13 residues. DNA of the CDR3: TGTGCCAGCAGCTATACGTCCTACACTGAAGCTTTCTTT. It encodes CASSYTSYTEAFF. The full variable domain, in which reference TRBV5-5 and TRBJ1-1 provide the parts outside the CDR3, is DAGVTQSPTHLIKTRGQQVTLRCSPISGHKSVSWYQQVLGQGPQFIFQYYEKEERGRGNFPDRFSARQFPNYSSELNVNALLLGDSALYLCASSYTSYTEAFFGQGTRLTVV.

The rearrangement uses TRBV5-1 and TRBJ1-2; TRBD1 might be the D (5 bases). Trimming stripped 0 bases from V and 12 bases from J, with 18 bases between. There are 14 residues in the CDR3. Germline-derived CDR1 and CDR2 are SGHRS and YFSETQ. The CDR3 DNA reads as TGCGCCAGCAGCTTGGCCGAGGGGTTCGGGGCCGACACCTTC. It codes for CASSLAEGFGADTF.

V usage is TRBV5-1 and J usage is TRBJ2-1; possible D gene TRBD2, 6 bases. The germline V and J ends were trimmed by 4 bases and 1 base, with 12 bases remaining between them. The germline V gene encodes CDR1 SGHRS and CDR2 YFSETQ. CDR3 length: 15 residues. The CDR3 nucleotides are TGCGCCAGCAGCCCCCGGGAGAGGTCCTACAATGAGCAGTTCTTC. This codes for CASSPRERSYNEQFF.

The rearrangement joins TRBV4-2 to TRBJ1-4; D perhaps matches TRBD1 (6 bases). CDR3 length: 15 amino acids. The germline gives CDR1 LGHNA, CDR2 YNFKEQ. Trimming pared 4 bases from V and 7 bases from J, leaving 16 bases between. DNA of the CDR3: TGTGCCAGCAGCCGAGAACAAGGGGGAGGTGAAAAACTGTTTTTT. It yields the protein CASSREQGGGEKLFF.

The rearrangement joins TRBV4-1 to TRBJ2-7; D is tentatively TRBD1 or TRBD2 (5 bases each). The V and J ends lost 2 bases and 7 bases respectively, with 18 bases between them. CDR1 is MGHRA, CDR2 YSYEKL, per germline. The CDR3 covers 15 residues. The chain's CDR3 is CASSQLGAGVWEQYF. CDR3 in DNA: TGCGCCAGCAGCCAACTCGGGGCTGGGGTCTGGGAGCAGTACTTC.

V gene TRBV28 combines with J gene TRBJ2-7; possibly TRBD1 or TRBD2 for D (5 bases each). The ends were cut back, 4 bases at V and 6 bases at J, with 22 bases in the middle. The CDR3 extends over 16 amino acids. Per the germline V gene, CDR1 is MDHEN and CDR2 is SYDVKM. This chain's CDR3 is CASSSAGTILGGEQYF. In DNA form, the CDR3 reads TGTGCCAGCAGTTCCGCCGGGACCATTTTAGGAGGCGAGCAGTACTTC.